These T cell receptor beta chains were read from a single sample in a study of spatial heterogeneity in lung cancer. TCRdb re-called the 5' RACE reads through MiXCR, storing one row per CDR3 protein. The data contain roughly 12,000 distinct CDR3 sequences, approximately 15% of them singletons. The sequences come from PBMCs, collected at surgery. Receptors originate from a male donor with early-stage non-small cell lung cancer. CDR3s include the opening cysteine and the closing phenylalanine or tryptophan. The order of the fields is V gene, clone size, J gene, D gene, CDR3 protein, CDR3 DNA. A D gene is named only where the DNA matches it firmly. Clone size appears in some rows only: once, few, many, or a class for an expanded clone.

TRBV4-1	many	TRBJ1-5	NA	CASSQDWQGGQPQHF	TGCGCCAGCAGCCAAGACTGGCAGGGTGGACAGCCCCAGCATTTT
TRBV5-1	few	TRBJ1-1	NA	CASSLDTEAFF	TGCGCCAGCAGCTTGGACACTGAAGCTTTCTTT
TRBV2	NA	TRBJ2-7	NA	CASTPDHYEQYF	TGTGCCAGCACTCCGGACCATTACGAGCAGTACTTC
TRBV20-1	NA	TRBJ2-1	TRBD2	CSAPRLAGTTWSYNEQFF	TGCAGTGCTCCCCGACTAGCGGGAACGACTTGGTCCTACAATGAGCAGTTCTTC
TRBV2	medium-sized	TRBJ1-5	TRBD1	CASSLGQGYQPQHF	TGTGCCAGCAGTCTCGGACAGGGTTATCAGCCCCAGCATTTT
TRBV12-3/TRBV12-4	many	TRBJ2-1	NA	CASSLGGGSGEQFF	TGTGCCAGCAGTTTGGGCGGTGGCTCGGGTGAGCAGTTCTTC
TRBV6-6	NA	TRBJ2-7	TRBD2	CACSYPGTSGRGAEQYF	TGTGCCTGCAGTTACCCGGGGACTAGCGGGAGAGGGGCCGAGCAGTACTTC
TRBV14	many	TRBJ2-3	NA	CASSQDGGGTDTQYF	TGTGCCAGCAGCCAAGATGGGGGTGGCACAGATACGCAGTATTTT
TRBV28	few	TRBJ2-1	TRBD2	CASSALLAGVNNEQFF	TGTGCCAGCAGTGCCCTTCTAGCGGGAGTGAACAATGAGCAGTTCTTC
TRBV9	medium-sized	TRBJ1-4	NA	CASSGQVATNEKLFF	TGTGCCAGCAGCGGACAGGTTGCAACTAATGAAAAACTGTTTTTT
TRBV6-5	medium-sized	TRBJ2-1	TRBD2	CASSSYTGRGNEQFF	TGTGCCAGCAGTTCTTATACCGGGAGGGGCAATGAGCAGTTCTTC
TRBV7-2	NA	TRBJ2-3	TRBD2	CASSSGLAPYTQYF	TGTGCCAGCAGTTCCGGACTAGCGCCATATACGCAGTATTTT
TRBV20-1	many	TRBJ2-7	NA	CSAVRESSYEQYF	TGCAGTGCTGTAAGGGAGAGCTCCTACGAGCAGTACTTC
TRBV7-7	NA	TRBJ2-2	TRBD2	CASSRSGGPTGELFF	TGTGCTAGCAGCCGAAGCGGGGGGCCAACCGGGGAGCTGTTTTTT
TRBV29-1	few	TRBJ1-2	TRBD1	CSGGQAGGYGYTF	TGCAGCGGGGGACAGGCGGGCGGCTATGGCTACACCTTC
TRBV5-1	NA	TRBJ2-5	NA	CASSWRAAGLETQYF	TGCGCCAGCAGCTGGAGGGCAGCGGGTCTCGAGACCCAGTACTTC
TRBV20-1	many	TRBJ1-5	NA	CSARARTSNQPQHF	TGCAGTGCTAGAGCTAGAACTAGCAATCAGCCCCAGCATTTT